The entry below gives a single T cell receptor beta chain sequence along with its context. The antigen remains unidentified. The CDR3 has 19 residues. Germline V gene sequence: CDR1 PRHDT, CDR2 FYEKMQ (reference sequence). The V and J ends lost 5 bases and 6 bases, in that order; junction bases with no gene match: 14. This specimen belongs to a study of cytomegalovirus exposure and HLA in healthy donors. General study points: Later analysis identified 16,000 or so TCR beta sequences associated with HLA alleles, using a false discovery rate threshold of 0.05. About 90% or about 30% of the time was how often most TCR beta V segments were productive, according to an earlier analysis. Sequencing depth roughly uniform across donors was assumed in presence/absence analyses.

Whereas donors were nominally healthy upon sampling, unrecorded immune exposures were probable. 60 Vbeta and 13 Jbeta primers were used in PCR. Profiled with immunoSEQ multiplex PCR; TCRdb holds only in-frame clones, not every one. The sample has about 160,000 clones; approximately 78% are singletons. The specimen was PBMCs. This receptor was obtained from a girl aged 2-10 years in good health and CMV-seropositive. The chain links TRBV13 to TRBJ2-2, with 14 bases that match TRBD2. The CDR3 protein is CASSPQPGTSGSVAGELFF. In DNA form, the CDR3 reads TGTGCCAGCAGCCCACAACCTGGGACTAGCGGGAGTGTAGCCGGGGAGCTGTTTTTT.